The 13 T cell receptor beta chains reported below all come from one sample, sequenced in a study of identical twins. TCRdb processed the 5' RACE reads anew with MiXCR; each CDR3 protein has one entry. The sample yields 500,000 to 650,000 distinct CDR3 sequences, about 20% seen once. These data are also associated with another study on yellow fever vaccine responses in identical twins.

The sequencing sample was made of CD4+ T cells sorted from blood. The receptors shown here come from a woman aged 18-30 years in good health.

V gene TRBV2 combines with J gene TRBJ2-5; 8 nucleotides agree with TRBD1. Germline CDR1 SNHLY, CDR2 FYNNEI. This CDR3 has 15 residues. V dropped 7 bases and J dropped 2; count of bases not matched to a gene: 9. The DNA of the CDR3 is TGTGCCAGCACCGTCGACAGGGGCGTTCAAGAGACCCAGTACTTC. It codes for CASTVDRGVQETQYF.

This clonotype showed up many times. This chain joins TRBV7-9 and TRBJ2-3; D remains ambiguous. Germline loops: CDR1 SEHNR, CDR2 FQNEAQ (reference sequence). The V end lost 3 bases, the J end lost 1 base, and 5 bases lay between the germline ends. CDR3 length: 13 residues. The CDR3 sequence: CASSFQGTDTQYF. In nucleotides, the CDR3 is TGTGCCAGCAGCTTCCAGGGCACAGATACGCAGTATTTT.

The genes are TRBV10-3 and TRBJ2-5; D is ambiguous. CDR1 is ENHRY and CDR2 is SYGVKD in the germline V gene. CDR3 length: 14 amino acids. Between the trimmed V and J ends, which lost 3 bases and 3 bases, there was a span of 11 bases. CDR3 region: CAISELGAKETQYF. The CDR3 nucleotides are TGTGCCATCAGTGAACTCGGAGCAAAAGAGACCCAGTACTTC.

This clonotype was observed a handful of times. The CDR3 protein is CASSSQEDEQYF. The DNA of the CDR3 is TGCGCCAGCAGCTCCCAGGAGGACGAGCAGTACTTC. The J gene is TRBJ2-7, the V gene TRBV5-1; possibly TRBD2 for D (5 bases). Germline CDR1 and CDR2: SGHRS and YFSETQ. The V and J ends lost 3 bases and 5 bases respectively, with 9 bases between them. This CDR3 is built from 12 residues. Based on the CDR3 plus reference TRBV5-1 and TRBJ2-7, the full variable domain is KAGVTQTPRYLIKTRGQQVTLSCSPISGHRSVSWYQQTPGQGLQFLFEYFSETQRNKGNFPGRFSGRQFSNSRSEMNVSTLELGDSALYLCASSSQEDEQYFGPGTRLTVT.

The V and J genes are TRBV5-1 and TRBJ2-7, with D possibly TRBD2 on 5 matching bases. V lost 4 bases to trimming and J lost 0 bases, with 11 bases between them. The germline V gene has CDR1 SGHRS and CDR2 YFSETQ. This CDR3 spans 14 amino acids. CDR3 loop: CASSPQRFSYEQYF. Here the CDR3 DNA reads TGCGCCAGCAGCCCACAGCGGTTCTCCTACGAGCAGTACTTC.

The genes are TRBV5-6 and TRBJ1-1, with TRBD1 as a possible D gene (6 bases). Trimming took 3 bases from V and 5 from J, leaving 14 bases between them. The CDR3 contains 14 residues. Germline loops: CDR1 SGHDT, CDR2 YYEEEE. CDR3 amino acids: CASSSLTGRTEAFF. Here the CDR3 DNA reads TGTGCCAGCAGCTCATTGACAGGTCGGACTGAAGCTTTCTTT.

This clonotype has only a few counts. The rearrangement links TRBV12-3 or TRBV12-4 to TRBJ2-1; the match to TRBD2 covers 10 bases. This CDR3 contains 14 residues. J lost 14 bases, V lost 4 bases, and 11 bases had no gene match. CDR3 nucleotides: TGTGCCAGCAGTTCTGGACTAGCGGATACTTCCGAGTTCTTC. It is translated as CASSSGLADTSEFF.

V gene TRBV4-1 combines with J gene TRBJ2-7, with D possibly TRBD1 on 5 matching bases. The germline V gene has CDR1 MGHRA and CDR2 YSYEKL. This CDR3 region has 14 residues. Trimming pared 4 bases from V and 3 bases from J, leaving 13 bases between. Here the CDR3 DNA reads TGCGCCAGCAGCCCTGTTTTGACAGACTACGAGCAGTACGTC. Its translation: CASSPVLTDYEQYV.

The sample holds a few counts of this clonotype. The chain carries TRBV7-8 and TRBJ2-7; D possibly corresponds to TRBD2 (7 bases). Looked up from germline, CDR1 is SGHVS and CDR2 is FQNEAQ. CDR3 length equals 20 residues. V shed 2 bases and J shed 3 bases, with 29 bases lying between them. CDR3 amino acids: CASSLRGRGGVSGENYEQYF. The CDR3, as DNA: TGTGCCAGCAGCTTAAGGGGGAGGGGGGGGGTCTCGGGAGAGAACTACGAGCAGTACTTC.

This clonotype was picked up a small number of times. CDR3 residues: CASGTSADTQYF. The CDR3 DNA reads as TGTGCCAGCGGAACTAGCGCGGATACGCAGTATTTT. J is TRBJ2-3 and V is TRBV14; 7 bases agree with TRBD2. There are 12 residues in the CDR3. Per germline, CDR1 SGHDN and CDR2 FVKESK. J lost 6 bases, V lost 8 bases, and 5 bases had no gene match.

This clonotype was counted between two and nine times. The chain carries TRBV20-1 and TRBJ2-1, with 10 positions matching TRBD2. This CDR3 region has 17 residues. In germline, CDR1 is DFQATT, CDR2 SNEGSKA (reference sequence). J lost 0 bases, V lost 5 bases, and 10 bases had no gene match. The CDR3 spells CSAALLAGISSYNEQFF. CDR3 nucleotides: TGCAGTGCTGCCCTACTAGCGGGGATAAGCTCCTACAATGAGCAGTTCTTC.

This clonotype has more than one count but fewer than ten. V gene TRBV7-2 combines with J gene TRBJ2-1; 7 bases fit TRBD1. CDR1 SGHTA and CDR2 FQGNSA come from the germline V gene. V gave up 1 base and J gave up 10 bases; unmatched junction bases: 10. This CDR3 is built from 15 residues. As DNA, the CDR3 is TGTGCCAGCAGCTTAGAAGGACAGCGCAGGGGGGAGCAGTTCTTC. It encodes CASSLEGQRRGEQFF.

V and J are TRBV5-1 and TRBJ2-1; 7 bases fit TRBD2. The junction had 17 bases not matched to a gene; V was cut back by 2 bases and J by 9 bases. Germline values: CDR1 SGHRS, CDR2 YFSETQ. The CDR3 extends over 17 amino acids. The CDR3 bases are TGCGCCAGCAGCTTAGCGGGATTGGCAGCCGGTCTTGGTGAGCAGTTCTTC. Encoded protein: CASSLAGLAAGLGEQFF.